This entry lists 18 T cell receptor beta chains sequenced from one sample in a study of T cells after yellow fever vaccination (dated by TCRdb to the late 2010s). This specimen's treatment or condition label, per the study, means: live attenuated yellow fever vaccine strain. Libraries were made using 5' RACE. Sequenced on an Illumina NovaSeq 6000. TCRdb reprocessing: public reads trimmed at Q25 with fastp, clones called with MiXCR, in-frame beta chains kept. Rows are combined by CDR3 protein, so each entry shows the most common genes and DNA. The sample contains more than 50,000 distinct CDR3 sequences, 5.7% of them found a single time. Around a third of the sample is held by the ten biggest clonotypes. This specimen consisted of PBMCs, either bulk or a sorted T-cell subset (CD4+, CD8+, memory, or dextramer-sorted; not recorded which), obtained on the day of the yellow fever booster vaccination. These receptors came from a man between 18 and 35 years old who received the YFV17D yellow fever vaccine.

This clonotype was picked up a small number of times. The chain has TRBV12-3 or TRBV12-4 and TRBJ1-1; 12 nucleotides line up with TRBD1. Trimming took 6 bases from V and 11 from J; bases not matched to a gene: 10. The length of the CDR3 is 14 residues. CDR3: CASSYRGQGAWAFF. Here the CDR3 DNA reads TGTGCCAGCAGCTACCGGGGACAGGGGGCTTGGGCTTTCTTT.

This clonotype was observed at least ten times. This chain links TRBV10-3 with TRBJ2-7; D is perhaps TRBD1 (6 bases). In germline, CDR1 is ENHRY, CDR2 SYGVKD. This CDR3 has 15 residues. V lost 0 bases and J 2 bases, leaving 11 bases between the germline ends. In DNA, the CDR3 is TGTGCCATCAGTGAGTCAGGGGGATTCCCCTACGAGCAGTACGTC. As protein: CAISESGGFPYEQYV.

This clonotype was observed a handful of times. The chain combines TRBV4-3 with TRBJ2-1; D unresolved. This CDR3 is 14 amino acids long. Germline-derived CDR1 and CDR2 are LGHNA and YSLEER. Trimming removed 2 bases at V and 2 bases at J, with 7 bases between. The CDR3 nucleotides read TGCGCCAGCAGCCAATCAGGCCCCTACAATGAGCAGTTCTTC. Translated: CASSQSGPYNEQFF.

This clonotype was seen at least ten times. This sequence joins TRBV5-1 and TRBJ2-2; perhaps TRBD1 as D (6 bases). In germline, CDR1 is SGHRS, CDR2 YFSETQ. CDR3 size: 14 residues. Trimming removed 7 bases at V and 0 bases at J, with 10 bases between. The CDR3 reads CASSTGPNTGELFF. The DNA of the CDR3 is TGCGCCAGCTCGACAGGTCCGAACACCGGGGAGCTGTTTTTT.

This clonotype was detected many times. V gene TRBV7-9 combines with J gene TRBJ2-3, with D possibly called TRBD1 or TRBD2 (6 bases each). Germline loops: CDR1 SEHNR, CDR2 FQNEAQ (reference sequence). This CDR3 is built from 13 residues. V lost 7 bases and J lost 5, with 13 bases in between. In DNA form, the CDR3 reads TGTGCCAGCAAGCCGGGGGCGAGAGATACGCAGTATTTT. Amino acid sequence: CASKPGARDTQYF.

This clonotype came up many times. This sequence joins TRBV7-9 and TRBJ2-5; D gene uncertain. This CDR3 contains 13 residues. V shed 0 bases and J shed 2 bases, with 4 bases lying between them. In germline, CDR1 is SEHNR, CDR2 FQNEAQ (reference sequence). CDR3 loop: CASSLANQETQYF. DNA of the CDR3: TGTGCCAGCAGCTTAGCGAATCAAGAGACCCAGTACTTC. Full variable domain (missing parts from reference TRBV7-9 and TRBJ2-5): DTGVSQNPRHKITKRGQNVTFRCDPISEHNRLYWYRQTLGQGPEFLTYFQNEAQLEKSRLLSDRFSAERPKGSFSTLEIQRTEQGDSAMYLCASSLANQETQYFGPGTRLLVL.

This clonotype was counted many times. The J gene is TRBJ2-7, the V gene TRBV20-1; TRBD1 is a possible D gene (6 bases). The ends were cut back, 6 bases at V and 6 bases at J, with 15 bases in the middle. Germline V gene data show CDR1 as DFQATT and CDR2 as SNEGSKA (reference sequence). The CDR3 runs 12 residues. The DNA of the CDR3 is TGCAGTGCGTCTCCCGGGACAAGCGAGCAGTACTTC. Residues: CSASPGTSEQYF.

This chain uses TRBV4-3 with TRBJ2-7; D may match TRBD1 or TRBD2 (5 bases each). V lost 4 bases to trimming and J lost 0 bases, with 7 bases between them. This CDR3 spans 13 amino acids. The germline V gene has CDR1 LGHNA and CDR2 YSLEER. Written as DNA, the CDR3 is TGCGCCAGCAGCCGGGGGAGCTCCTACGAGCAGTACTTC. Its translation is CASSRGSSYEQYF.

The sample holds many counts of this clonotype. The gene calls are TRBV6-6 and TRBJ1-2, with 9 bases that match TRBD1. This CDR3 comprises 13 residues. The germline V gene has CDR1 MNHNY and CDR2 SVGAGI (reference sequence). The V segment lost 7 bases and the J segment 7 bases; nucleotides outside the gene matches: 7. The chain's CDR3 is CASTQTGGTGYTF. The CDR3 DNA reads TGTGCCAGCACCCAGACAGGGGGGACTGGCTACACCTTC.

This clonotype came up many times. The chain employs TRBV20-1 and TRBJ2-1, with TRBD2 identical over 11 bases. V lost 6 bases to trimming and J lost 4 bases; unmatched junction nucleotides: 8. From germline, CDR1 is DFQATT and CDR2 SNEGSKA (reference sequence). The CDR3 covers 15 residues. The CDR3 region has the DNA TGCAGTGCGATTCCGGGACTAGCGGATTACAATGAGCAGTTCTTC. Protein sequence: CSAIPGLADYNEQFF.

The table lists this clonotype with many counts. This sequence joins TRBV6-1 and TRBJ1-1; the D is unclear. V lost 0 bases to trimming and J lost 1 base, with 12 bases between them. The CDR3 is 16 amino acids. From germline, CDR1 is MNHNS and CDR2 SASEGT. The CDR3 sequence is CASSEAGVGENTEAFF. The CDR3 nucleotides are TGTGCCAGCAGTGAAGCGGGTGTCGGGGAGAACACTGAAGCTTTCTTT.

This clonotype has at least ten counts. The rearrangement joins TRBV9 to TRBJ2-1, with D possibly TRBD1 on 5 matching bases. Germline V gene sequence: CDR1 SGDLS, CDR2 YYNGEE. The CDR3 runs 15 residues. V gave up 1 base and J gave up 8 bases, with 16 bases separating them. CDR3: CASSVKGLDFDEQFF. The CDR3, as DNA: TGTGCCAGCAGCGTAAAGGGGCTGGATTTTGATGAGCAGTTCTTC.

This clonotype was counted between two and nine times. This chain connects TRBV19 to TRBJ2-1; the match to TRBD2 covers 10 bases. Germline lookup yields CDR1 LNHDA and CDR2 SQIVND (reference sequence). The V segment lost 5 bases and the J segment 2 bases; nucleotides outside the gene matches: 9. The CDR3 has 17 amino acids. The CDR3 loop reads CASSVSGGAPPYNEQFF. The CDR3 coding sequence is TGTGCCAGTAGTGTGAGCGGGGGGGCCCCCCCCTACAATGAGCAGTTCTTC.

This clonotype has more than one count but fewer than ten. This chain links TRBV4-1 with TRBJ2-5; 7 bases are a match to TRBD1. V gave up 4 bases and J gave up 5 bases; unmatched junction bases: 4. Germline lookup yields CDR1 MGHRA and CDR2 YSYEKL. This CDR3 spans 13 amino acids. CDR3 protein: CASSPTGDETQYF. The CDR3 DNA reads as TGCGCCAGCAGCCCTACAGGGGACGAGACCCAGTACTTC.

This clonotype has only a few counts. The chain has TRBV7-9 and TRBJ1-2; tentative D call: TRBD1 (6 bases). The V gene's germline CDR1 is SEHNR and CDR2 FQNEAQ (reference sequence). Trimming removed 5 bases from V and 7 bases from J, with 20 bases in between. The CDR3 totals 15 residues. Here the CDR3 reads CASSPQGGNDFGYTF. The CDR3 nucleotides are TGTGCCAGCAGCCCTCAAGGGGGGAACGACTTTGGCTACACCTTC.

This rearrangement joins TRBV11-2 to TRBJ2-2; D is undetermined. V lost 1 base and J lost 1, with 10 bases in between. Germline lookup yields CDR1 SGHAT and CDR2 FQNNGV. CDR3 length: 16 amino acids. CDR3 in amino acids: CASSLGWPGNTGELFF. CDR3 coding DNA: TGTGCCAGCAGCTTAGGGTGGCCAGGGAACACCGGGGAGCTGTTTTTT.

This rearrangement joins TRBV9 to TRBJ1-2; unclear D gene. Looked up from germline, CDR1 is SGDLS and CDR2 is YYNGEE. Trimming took off 0 bases at V and 4 bases at J, with 10 bases between the two ends. The CDR3 is made up of 14 amino acids. CDR3 amino acids: CASSVDDNVYGYTF. Here the CDR3 DNA reads TGTGCCAGCAGCGTAGACGACAATGTCTATGGCTACACCTTC.

The rearrangement joins TRBV6-2 or TRBV6-3 to TRBJ2-2; D is ambiguous. The CDR3 length is 15 residues. Trimming pared 5 bases from V and 2 bases from J, leaving 12 bases between. Germline assignment: CDR1 MNHEY and CDR2 SVGEGT. The CDR3 DNA is TGTGCCAGCAGTCGCGATCTGAGAAACACCGGGGAGCTGTTTTTT. It yields the protein CASSRDLRNTGELFF.